The rows below give T cell receptor beta chains drawn from one sample of a study of siplizumab effects on memory and regulatory T cells. Sequencing used immunoSEQ multiplex PCR; TCRdb keeps in-frame clones, though not all of them. The top ten hold less than 45% of the sample, which has roughly 60,000 clones, roughly 93% seen once. The material sequenced was CD8+ T cells sorted from blood. The receptor source for this set is a human donor in good health. Each CDR3 is given with its conserved first and last residue. D genes are given only for firm matches. The size of a clone is reported for some rows only, either as once, few or many, or as a class for expanded clones.

j_call,d_call,clone_size,v_call,cdr3_nt,cdr3_aa
TRBJ2-1,-,-,TRBV14,TGTGCCAGCAGCCAAGCCCCGACTAGTCCTGAGCAGTTCTTC,CASSQAPTSPEQFF
TRBJ2-1,TRBD2,-,TRBV7-3,TGTGCCAGCAGCTTAATCGGCGGGAGAGTATACAATGAGCAGTTCTTC,CASSLIGGRVYNEQFF
TRBJ2-1,-,-,TRBV20-1,TGCAGTGCTAGAGAGTACAATGAGCAGTTCTTC,CSAREYNEQFF
TRBJ1-4,-,-,TRBV15,TGTGCCACCAGCAGCCGCTGGGGCATTAATGAAAAACTGTTTTTT,CATSSRWGINEKLFF
TRBJ2-1,TRBD2,-,TRBV5-1,TGCGCCAGCAGCTTTCAACTAGCGGGAGCCTCCTACAATGAGCAGTTCTTC,CASSFQLAGASYNEQFF
TRBJ2-1,-,-,TRBV2,TGTGCCAGCAGTGAAGCGCTGAAGGGGCACGGGCAGTTCTTC,CASSEALKGHGQFF
TRBJ2-1,TRBD2,-,TRBV29-1,TGCAGCGTTGCGCGGGGGGCCTATGAGCAGTTCTTC,CSVARGAYEQFF
TRBJ2-3,-,-,TRBV7-3,TGTGCCAGCAGCGCCGGAGGGCTAGCAGATACGCAGTATTTT,CASSAGGLADTQYF
TRBJ2-7,TRBD2,-,TRBV27,TGTGCCAGCAACCCCAGCGGGAGGGCCTACGAGCAGTACTTC,CASNPSGRAYEQYF
TRBJ2-1,-,-,TRBV15,TGTGCCACCAGCAGAGATTACGGGGGTAGTCAGTTATACAATGAGCAGTTCTTC,CATSRDYGGSQLYNEQFF
TRBJ1-2,TRBD1,once,TRBV9,TGTGCCAGCAGCGTAGCTCAGGGGGCGTCTGGCTACACCTTC,CASSVAQGASGYTF
TRBJ2-7,-,-,TRBV18,TGTGCCAGCTCACCACCGAGACACCTAAACGAGCAGTACTTC,CASSPPRHLNEQYF
TRBJ2-1,-,-,TRBV30,TGTGCCTGGACCGGGACCGCCAGGGCGGAGCAGTTCTTC,CAWTGTARAEQFF
TRBJ2-2,TRBD2,-,TRBV14,TGTGCCAGCAGCCTCCAAGGAGGTCTAGCGGGAGAAACCGGGGAGCTGTTTTTT,CASSLQGGLAGETGELFF
TRBJ2-5,TRBD2,-,TRBV7-3,TGTGCCAGCAGTCTAGCGGAACAAGAGACCCAGTACTTC,CASSLAEQETQYF
TRBJ2-5,-,once,TRBV5-4,TGTGCCAGCAGCTTGAAAGGGGGGCAAGAGACCCAGTACTTC,CASSLKGGQETQYF
TRBJ2-3,TRBD2,-,TRBV5-1,TGCGCCAGCAGCTTGAGGGCGGGAGCCCCAGATACGCAGTATTTT,CASSLRAGAPDTQYF
TRBJ1-3,TRBD1,once,TRBV28,TGTGCCAGCAGTTTATCGCTGGGACAGGGAAACACCATATATTTT,CASSLSLGQGNTIYF
TRBJ1-5,-,-,TRBV18,TGTGCCAGCTCATCGACCGCGGGGAGTAATCAGCCCCAGCATTTT,CASSSTAGSNQPQHF
TRBJ1-2,-,-,TRBV30,TGTGCCTGGAGCGCGGCTAACTATGGCTACACCTTC,CAWSAANYGYTF
TRBJ2-1,TRBD2,-,TRBV28,TGTGCCAGCAGTCCCGTAGCGGGAGAAGCCTACAATGAGCAGTTCTTC,CASSPVAGEAYNEQFF
TRBJ2-1,-,once,TRBV4-1,TGCGCCAGCAGCCTTTACGGAGCCTACAATGAGCAGTTCTTC,CASSLYGAYNEQFF
TRBJ2-4,TRBD2,-,TRBV4-3,TGCGCCAGCAGCCAGTACTATAGCGGGAGTAACCAAAACATTCAGTACTTC,CASSQYYSGSNQNIQYF
TRBJ2-7,-,once,TRBV10-2,TGCGCCAGCAGTGAGTTGTACAGCTACGAGCAGTACTTC,CASSELYSYEQYF
TRBJ2-7,TRBD1,-,TRBV28,TGTGCCAGCAGTTTTGGGGACAGCTACGAGCAGTACTTC,CASSFGDSYEQYF
TRBJ1-1,TRBD1,-,TRBV7-9,TGTGCCAGCAGCTTCGCCGGGACAGGGGGCGGTGAAGCTTTCTTT,CASSFAGTGGGEAFF
TRBJ2-1,-,-,TRBV25-1,TGTGCCAGCAGTGACTTTTTCACAGGGAAAGATGAGCAGTTCTTC,CASSDFFTGKDEQFF
TRBJ1-1,-,-,TRBV5-6,TGTGCCAGCAGCTTCTATCCGAACACTGAAGCTTTCTTT,CASSFYPNTEAFF